The 20 T cell receptor beta chains presented below share a single source sample, sequenced in a study of T cell responses to AZD1222 COVID-19 vaccine. Measured with immunoSEQ multiplex PCR; TCRdb has only the in-frame clones, and not every one. The top ten clones hold about 2.7% of a sample with 120,000 or so clones, 91% of them seen once. Sequenced material: peripheral blood, taken on day 0 of AZD1222 vaccination. The receptors shown here come from an adult in good health.

The chain uses TRBV4-1 and TRBJ2-7; no reliable D call. The CDR3 is 12 residues long. V shed 5 bases and J shed 7 bases, with 12 bases lying between them. Germline lookup yields CDR1 MGHRA and CDR2 YSYEKL. The CDR3 loop is CASSSPWGEQYF. Written as DNA, the CDR3 is TGCGCCAGCAGCAGCCCGTGGGGAGAGCAGTACTTC.

V and J are TRBV2 and TRBJ2-5, with unresolved D. Trimming cost V 5 bases and J 1 base, with 8 bases left between them. The germline CDR1 and CDR2 sequences are SNHLY and FYNNEI. CDR3 size: 13 residues. The CDR3 protein is CASSMMGQETQYF. For the CDR3, the DNA is TGTGCCAGCAGTATGATGGGCCAAGAGACCCAGTACTTC.

This rearrangement joins TRBV19 to TRBJ1-2; 8 bases map to TRBD1. This CDR3 comprises 13 residues. The trim removed 5 bases at V and 5 bases at J, leaving 4 bases unmatched. Per the germline V gene, CDR1 is LNHDA and CDR2 is SQIVND (reference sequence). The CDR3 DNA follows: TGTGCCAGTAGTTTAAGGGACAGGTATGGCTACACCTTC. Amino acid sequence: CASSLRDRYGYTF.

The V and J genes are TRBV7-3 and TRBJ2-2; perhaps TRBD2 as D (5 bases). Trimming left V 1 base short and J 0 bases short, with 6 bases between. Germline V CDR1 and CDR2: SGHTA, FQGTGA. The CDR3 spans 15 residues. Here the CDR3 reads CASSLRAANTGELFF. CDR3 in DNA: TGTGCCAGCAGCTTAAGAGCGGCGAACACCGGGGAGCTGTTTTTT.

J is TRBJ1-1 and V is TRBV27, with no clear D. In germline, CDR1 is MNHEY, CDR2 SMNVEV (reference sequence). There are 11 residues in the CDR3. Deletions cut 11 bases from V and 4 bases from J, with 11 bases between. The CDR3 DNA reads TGTGCCGGCAAAGGGAGCACTGAAGCTTTCTTT. This codes for CAGKGSTEAFF.

This chain joins TRBV29-1 and TRBJ2-1; 16 nucleotides line up with TRBD2. Germline lookup yields CDR1 SQVTM and CDR2 ANQGSEA. V was clipped by 3 bases and J by 4 bases; unmatched bases: 0. This CDR3 contains 15 residues. This CDR3 reads CSVEGLAGGYNEQFF. As DNA, the CDR3 is TGCAGCGTTGAGGGACTAGCGGGAGGGTACAATGAGCAGTTCTTC.

The chain links TRBV5-1 to TRBJ2-3; 11 bases line up with TRBD2. CDR1 SGHRS and CDR2 YFSETQ come from the germline V gene. The CDR3 runs 15 residues. Trimming took 0 bases from V and 7 from J; bases not matched to a gene: 4. DNA for the CDR3: TGCGCCAGCAGCTTGGTTACTAGCGGGAGTAATACGCAGTATTTT. Encoded protein: CASSLVTSGSNTQYF.

This clone was counted once. The chain links TRBV5-8 to TRBJ1-5; no reliable D call. In germline, CDR1 is SGHTS, CDR2 YDEGEE. The V gene lost 2 bases and the J gene lost 6 bases, with 9 bases spanning the gap. This CDR3 region has 13 residues. Written as DNA, the CDR3 is TGTGCCAGCAGCTTCTCAGGATTTCAGCCCCAGCATTTT. The encoded protein is CASSFSGFQPQHF.

The chain links TRBV6-1 to TRBJ1-1; 8 bases are shared with TRBD1. Trimming at V came to 3 bases and at J to 0 bases, leaving 6 bases not matched to a gene. The CDR3 sequence is 16 residues long. Germline CDR1 reads MNHNS; CDR2 reads SASEGT. The CDR3 DNA sequence: TGTGCCAGCAGTGAGAGGGACAGGAGAATGAACACTGAAGCTTTCTTT. As protein: CASSERDRRMNTEAFF.

The CDR3 loop is CASSQPGQGGGSAYEQYF. Here the CDR3 DNA reads TGTGCCAGCAGCCAACCGGGACAGGGTGGAGGCAGCGCGTACGAGCAGTACTTC. The V call is TRBV3-1 (or the pseudogene TRBV3-2), the J call TRBJ2-7; TRBD1 matches at 9 bases. Germline assignment: CDR1 LGHDT and CDR2 YNNKEL (reference sequence). The V segment lost 2 bases and the J segment 4 bases; nucleotides outside the gene matches: 15. This CDR3 region has 18 residues.

The DNA of the CDR3 is TGCAGTGCTAGTCAAGGGACCTCCTACGAGCAGTACTTC. Translated: CSASQGTSYEQYF. The chain carries TRBV20-1 and TRBJ2-7; possibly TRBD1 or TRBD2 for D (5 bases each). This CDR3 is 13 amino acids long. Germline lookup yields CDR1 DFQATT and CDR2 SNEGSKA (reference sequence). The germline V and J ends were trimmed by 3 bases and 0 bases, with 9 bases remaining between them.

This clone was seen once. The junction departs from the called germline gene at one end, perhaps through a read error. V and J are TRBV11-3 and TRBJ2-7; D is unresolved. CDR3 size: 12 residues. Germline V gene data show CDR1 as SGHNT and CDR2 as YENEEA. Here the CDR3 DNA reads TGTGCCAGCAGCTTCTCGTCCTCCGAGCAGTACTTC. Its translation is CASSFSSSEQYF.

This clone was seen a few times. This chain joins TRBV5-1 and TRBJ2-7, with a tentative D call TRBD2 (6 bases). Germline CDR1 is SGHRS and CDR2 is YFSETQ. The CDR3 loop spans 14 amino acids. V was cut by 0 bases and J by 7 bases, with 14 bases left in between. CDR3 DNA sequence: TGCGCCAGCAGCTTGGGACTAGGAAAGGTAGAGCAGTACTTC. Translated: CASSLGLGKVEQYF.

The chain has TRBV4-3 and TRBJ2-1, with D possibly being TRBD1 (6 bases). The germline CDR1 and CDR2 sequences are LGHNA and YSLEER. The CDR3 covers 13 residues. The germline V and J ends were trimmed by 4 bases and 9 bases, with 13 bases remaining between them. The CDR3 bases are TGCGCCAGCAGCCTAATACAGGGTTTTGAGCAGTTCTTC. Protein sequence: CASSLIQGFEQFF.

The CDR3 protein is CASSLYQPQHF. The CDR3 nucleotides are TGTGCCAGCAGTCTCTATCAGCCCCAGCATTTT. The rearrangement joins TRBV28 to TRBJ1-5; D gene unclear. Germline CDR1 reads MDHEN; CDR2 reads SYDVKM. CDR3 size: 11 residues. The ends were cut back, 5 bases at V and 5 bases at J, with 4 bases in the middle.

CDR3 protein: CASSLDLSGGYTF. CDR3 bases: TGTGCCAGCAGCTTGGACCTTTCAGGGGGCTACACCTTC. The chain is built from TRBV5-6 and TRBJ1-2; the D gene is possibly TRBD1 (5 bases). Trimming pared 0 bases from V and 8 bases from J, leaving 11 bases between. Germline CDR1 reads SGHDT; CDR2 reads YYEEEE. The CDR3 has 13 residues.

The V call is TRBV2, the J call TRBJ2-5; D possibly corresponds to TRBD1 (5 bases). Germline assignment: CDR1 SNHLY and CDR2 FYNNEI. The germline V and J ends were trimmed by 4 bases and 3 bases, with 9 bases remaining between them. This CDR3 region has 13 residues. The CDR3 spells CASSVDRKETQYF. The CDR3 coding sequence is TGTGCCAGCAGTGTCGACAGAAAAGAGACCCAGTACTTC.

The CDR3 loop reads CASSIDLGVVEDTQYF. The CDR3 coding sequence is TGTGCCAGTAGTATAGATTTGGGAGTAGTTGAAGATACGCAGTATTTT. The chain joins TRBV19 to TRBJ2-3; a weak D match, TRBD2 (5 bases). V lost 0 bases and J 5 bases, leaving 15 bases between the germline ends. This CDR3 has 16 amino acids. CDR1 and CDR2 (germline): LNHDA, SQIVND (reference sequence).

The V and J genes are TRBV18 and TRBJ2-5; 11 bases align to TRBD2. J lost 2 bases, V lost 5 bases, and 10 bases had no gene match. In germline, CDR1 is KGHSH, CDR2 LQKENI. The CDR3 runs to 17 residues. CDR3 sequence (DNA): TGTGCCAGCTCATCCATAGCGGGAGGGATGAATCAAGAGACCCAGTACTTC. Protein: CASSSIAGGMNQETQYF.

The chain joins TRBV9 to TRBJ2-4, with D perhaps given as TRBD1 or TRBD2 (6 bases each). The V gene's germline CDR1 is SGDLS and CDR2 YYNGEE. This CDR3 region has 15 residues. Trimming stripped 0 bases from V and 3 bases from J, with 10 bases between. CDR3: CASSVGEGGKNIQYF. As DNA, the CDR3 is TGTGCCAGCAGCGTAGGAGAGGGGGGCAAAAACATTCAGTACTTC.